A single sample gave rise to the 18 T cell receptor beta chains below, sequenced in a study of blood T cell repertoires in COVID-19. The repertoire was sequenced with immunoSEQ multiplex PCR; TCRdb's copy has only in-frame clones and lacks some. The sample consists of about 150,000 clones, about 88% of them appearing once. Sample: peripheral blood. These receptors were taken from a human donor with COVID-19, enrolled during active disease. The donor label of this sample is uncertain.

V and J are TRBV7-3 and TRBJ2-1; the match to TRBD2 covers 7 bases. Germline CDR1 reads SGHTA; CDR2 reads FQGTGA. V was clipped by 5 bases and J by 6 bases; unmatched bases: 4. CDR3 length: 13 amino acids. The CDR3 here is CASSRTSFNEQFF. The CDR3 region has the DNA TGTGCCAGCAGCAGGACTAGTTTCAATGAGCAGTTCTTC.

V and J are TRBV30 and TRBJ2-7, with D tentatively TRBD1 (6 bases). The V end was cut by 1 base, the J end by 2 bases, with 12 bases between. The CDR3 sequence is 14 residues long. Germline assignment: CDR1 GTSNPN and CDR2 SVGIG (reference sequence). The CDR3 region has the DNA TGTGCCTGGAGTGCCCGGACAGCTACCTACGAGCAGTACTTC. Translated: CAWSARTATYEQYF.

The genes are TRBV5-8 and TRBJ2-4; 7 bases are a match to TRBD1. The V gene end was trimmed by 2 bases and the J gene end by 8 bases; junction bases not matched to a gene: 4. The CDR3 has 13 residues. Germline CDR1 and CDR2: SGHTS and YDEGEE. CDR3 residues: CASSFGQADIQYF. The CDR3 DNA reads TGTGCCAGCAGCTTCGGACAGGCGGACATTCAGTACTTC.

Worth noting for this clone: The same CDR3 can be traced to other DNA sequences in this sample. The CDR3 DNA is TGTGCCAGCAGCCTATCAGACAGCCCCTATGGCTACACCTTC. Amino acids: CASSLSDSPYGYTF. The chain recombines TRBV7-9 with TRBJ1-2; a possible D gene is TRBD1 (5 bases). The germline V and J ends were trimmed by 5 bases and 4 bases, with 14 bases remaining between them. Germline assignment: CDR1 SEHNR and CDR2 FQNEAQ (reference sequence). The CDR3 has 14 residues.

J is TRBJ1-1 and V is TRBV30, with a tentative D call TRBD1 (5 bases). Germline V gene lookup returns CDR1 GTSNPN and CDR2 SVGIG (reference sequence). This CDR3 spans 13 amino acids. V lost 2 bases and J 7 bases, leaving 14 bases between the germline ends. CDR3 DNA: TGTGCCTGGAGTACCCTGGGGGGACTTGAAGCTTTCTTT. This translates into CAWSTLGGLEAFF.

This chain joins TRBV10-3 and TRBJ1-1; D possibly corresponds to TRBD1 (5 bases). The CDR3 consists of 14 residues. The V end lost 9 bases, the J end lost 4 bases, and 18 bases lay between the germline ends. Germline CDR1 reads ENHRY; CDR2 reads SYGVKD. CDR3 region: CAIQTAKVSTEAFF. The CDR3 DNA is TGTGCCATTCAGACAGCTAAGGTGAGCACTGAAGCTTTCTTT.

J is TRBJ1-5 and V is TRBV6-5, with D possibly matching TRBD1 (5 bases). This CDR3 has 15 residues. Germline CDR1 is MNHEY and CDR2 is SVGAGI. Trimming shortened V by 6 bases and J by 2 bases, and 14 bases separated the two germline ends. The CDR3 protein is CASRFAGMGNQPQHF. The CDR3 coding sequence is TGTGCCAGCAGATTCGCAGGGATGGGCAATCAGCCCCAGCATTTT.

This chain's CDR3 is CASKLDTGLDTQYF. DNA for the CDR3: TGTGCCAGCAAACTAGACACCGGGTTAGATACGCAGTATTTT. The V gene is TRBV2, the J gene TRBJ2-3, with D maybe TRBD2 (5 bases). In germline, CDR1 is SNHLY, CDR2 FYNNEI. Deletions cut 7 bases from V and 5 bases from J, with 16 bases between. This CDR3 has 14 amino acids.

This clone showed up just a few times. The CDR3 is CASSPARQEADYTF. DNA of the CDR3: TGTGCCAGCTCACCTGCGCGACAGGAGGCCGACTACACCTTC. The chain has TRBV18 and TRBJ1-2; tentatively, D is TRBD1 (6 bases). The germline CDR1 and CDR2 sequences are KGHSH and LQKENI. Deletions cut 3 bases from V and 10 bases from J, with 18 bases between. CDR3 length: 14 residues.

This chain joins TRBV6-6 and TRBJ1-6; tentative D call: TRBD1 (6 bases). Per germline, CDR1 MNHNY and CDR2 SVGAGI (reference sequence). CDR3 length: 16 amino acids. Between the trimmed V and J ends, which lost 5 bases and 5 bases, there was a span of 16 bases. The CDR3 DNA sequence: TGTGCCAGCAGTGCCCCACAGGGCCTCGATAATTCACCCCTCCACTTT. Translation: CASSAPQGLDNSPLHF.

The CDR3 here is CSVEYAQRDTIYF. CDR3 sequence (DNA): TGCAGCGTTGAATACGCCCAGCGCGACACCATATATTTT. The chain carries TRBV29-1 and TRBJ1-3, with D hard to call. This CDR3 is 13 amino acids long. V lost 2 bases to trimming and J lost 8 bases, with 13 bases between them. Germline-derived CDR1 and CDR2 are SQVTM and ANQGSEA.

The chain is built from TRBV27 and TRBJ1-4; D is possibly TRBD1 (5 bases). Looked up from germline, CDR1 is MNHEY and CDR2 is SMNVEV (reference sequence). With 10 bases removed from V and 8 bases from J, the gap between germline ends came to 14 bases. This CDR3 contains 12 residues. The CDR3 reads CANAGEGEKLFF. For the CDR3, the DNA is TGTGCCAACGCGGGAGAGGGGGAAAAACTGTTTTTT.

The V call is TRBV7-9, the J call TRBJ2-1, with D unresolved. V dropped 1 base and J dropped 0 bases, with 13 bases sitting between them. Looked up from germline, CDR1 is SEHNR and CDR2 is FQNEAQ (reference sequence). This CDR3 is built from 17 residues. CDR3 region: CASSLGVRRSSYNEQFF. In nucleotides, the CDR3 is TGTGCCAGCAGCTTAGGGGTAAGGCGGAGCTCCTACAATGAGCAGTTCTTC.

This chain connects TRBV28 to TRBJ2-3; 10 bases are a match to TRBD2. CDR1 is MDHEN and CDR2 is SYDVKM in the germline V gene. The V segment lost 4 bases and the J segment 5 bases; nucleotides outside the gene matches: 15. The CDR3 is made up of 18 amino acids. The CDR3 DNA reads TGTGCCAGCAGTTCCGCAGCCAAACTAGCGGGAACGGGAGATACGCAGTATTTT. Translation: CASSSAAKLAGTGDTQYF.

The V call is TRBV3-1 (or the pseudogene TRBV3-2), the J call TRBJ2-3; a weak D match, TRBD1 (6 bases). The CDR3 length is 15 residues. V gave up 8 bases and J gave up 5 bases, with 20 bases separating them. Germline values: CDR1 LGHDT, CDR2 YNNKEL (reference sequence). The CDR3 DNA reads TGTGCCAGCTCCCCTAACAGGGTTTTAAAAGATACGCAGTATTTT. It encodes CASSPNRVLKDTQYF.

Written as DNA, the CDR3 is TGTGCCAGCAGCTTAGTGACAGGGGGCGACTATGGCTACACCTTC. It specifies CASSLVTGGDYGYTF. The chain recombines TRBV7-6 with TRBJ1-2; TRBD1 aligns across 10 bases. Germline trimming cut 1 base from V and 3 bases from J; bases unmatched to any gene: 2. Germline CDR1 reads SGHVS; CDR2 reads FNYEAQ. The CDR3 runs 15 residues.

Written as DNA, the CDR3 is TGTGCCATCAGTTCGGAAGGGGAGCCCCAGCATTTT. Protein: CAISSEGEPQHF. The chain carries TRBV10-3 and TRBJ1-5, with D perhaps matching TRBD1 (5 bases). V was shortened by 5 bases and J by 8 bases, with 10 bases between the two germline ends. CDR1 ENHRY and CDR2 SYGVKD come from the germline V gene. The CDR3 has 12 residues.

This chain joins TRBV2 and TRBJ2-5, with D uncertain. Between the trimmed V and J ends, which lost 1 base and 5 bases, there was a span of 8 bases. Germline CDR1 is SNHLY and CDR2 is FYNNEI. This CDR3 contains 13 residues. CDR3: CASSEGHGETQYF. Here the CDR3 DNA reads TGTGCCAGCAGTGAAGGGCACGGGGAGACCCAGTACTTC. The full variable domain, in which reference TRBV2 and TRBJ2-5 provide the parts outside the CDR3, is EPEVTQTPSHQVTQMGQEVILRCVPISNHLYFYWYRQILGQKVEFLVSFYNNEISEKSEIFDDQFSVERPDGSNFTLKIRSTKLEDSAMYFCASSEGHGETQYFGPGTRLLVL.